One TCR beta chain is described in this entry. The data belong to a study of PD-L1 blockade in urothelial cancer. The authors spiked synthetic TCR analog templates into each PCR. Generated by immunoSEQ multiplex PCR, the TCRdb table keeps only in-frame clones and is missing some. The sample contains over 65,000 clones, around four fifths of which appear only once. Trimming removed 4 bases at V and 15 bases at J, with 19 bases between. From germline, CDR1 is SGHDN and CDR2 FVKESK. The CDR3 length is 13 residues. Specimen: PBMCs, collected around atezolizumab (anti-PD-L1) treatment. The sequence was obtained from a man between 65 and 79 years old with urothelial cancer. The chain joins TRBV14 to TRBJ2-1, with a possible D match to TRBD1 (6 bases). CDR3 bases: TGTGCCAGCAGCCGAAGTGGAACAGGGATGGCGTTCTTC. Translating it yields CASSRSGTGMAFF.